These 18 T cell receptor beta chains were all obtained from the same sample, sequenced in a study of T cell responses to AZD1222 COVID-19 vaccine. The table came from immunoSEQ multiplex PCR; TCRdb's copy has only in-frame clones and leaves some out. The table records about 130,000 clones, around 91% of them present only once. Here the sequenced sample was peripheral blood, taken on day 0 of MenACWY control vaccination. These receptors came from an adult in good health.

The rearrangement links TRBV7-9 to TRBJ2-7; 11 bases match TRBD2. Germline V gene sequence: CDR1 SEHNR, CDR2 FQNEAQ (reference sequence). This CDR3 spans 15 amino acids. The V and J ends lost 2 bases and 5 bases, in that order; junction bases with no gene match: 5. CDR3 nucleotides: TGTGCCAGCAGCTTATTGGGACTAGCGGCCGACGAGCAGTACTTC. It translates to CASSLLGLAADEQYF.

This chain uses TRBV24-1 with TRBJ2-6; the D call may be TRBD1 or TRBD2 (5 bases each). Germline values: CDR1 KGHDR, CDR2 SFDVKD. V lost 6 bases and J 4 bases, leaving 9 bases between the germline ends. This CDR3 has 14 amino acids. This chain's CDR3 is CATSKGTGANVLTF. The DNA for the CDR3 is TGTGCCACCAGTAAAGGGACGGGGGCCAACGTCCTGACTTTC.

The chain combines TRBV28 with TRBJ1-5, with TRBD1 as a possible D gene (5 bases). The V and J ends lost 0 bases and 7 bases respectively, with 16 bases between them. This CDR3 has 16 residues. The germline gives CDR1 MDHEN, CDR2 SYDVKM. This CDR3 is CASSLWAGRHNQPQHF. The CDR3 DNA sequence: TGTGCCAGCAGTTTATGGGCGGGACGCCATAACCAGCCCCAGCATTTT.

V gene TRBV11-2 combines with J gene TRBJ2-7; the D is unclear. In germline, CDR1 is SGHAT, CDR2 FQNNGV. The V gene lost 1 base and the J gene lost 6 bases, with 10 bases spanning the gap. The CDR3 consists of 13 residues. CDR3: CASSLVLTGEQYV. The CDR3 DNA sequence: TGTGCCAGCAGCTTAGTTCTCACCGGCGAGCAGTACGTC.

The V gene is TRBV2, the J gene TRBJ2-5; TRBD2 agrees at 8 bases. CDR1 and CDR2 from the germline V gene are SNHLY and FYNNEI. The CDR3 loop spans 18 amino acids. With V trimmed by 6 bases and J by 6 bases, 21 bases remained unmatched. CDR3 loop: CASSPLGGPAGGTQTQYF. CDR3 nucleotides: TGTGCCAGCAGCCCCCTGGGGGGGCCTGCGGGGGGTACACAGACCCAGTACTTC.

The CDR3 nucleotides read TGCGCCAGCAGTGGTGATTGCTATAATTCACCCCTCCACTTT. It codes for CASSGDCYNSPLHF. This chain connects TRBV10-1 to TRBJ1-6; D gene ambiguous. This CDR3 comprises 14 residues. Trimming took 4 bases from V and 3 from J, leaving 7 bases between them. Per the germline V gene, CDR1 is WNHNN and CDR2 is SYGVQD (reference sequence).

The chain combines TRBV5-6 with TRBJ1-1, with 8 bases identical to TRBD1. This CDR3 contains 16 residues. The J segment lost 4 bases and the V segment lost 4 bases, leaving 12 bases of the junction unmatched. Germline V gene data show CDR1 as SGHDT and CDR2 as YYEEEE. The CDR3 sequence: CASSPKTGGKGTEAFF. The CDR3 nucleotides are TGTGCCAGCAGCCCGAAAACAGGGGGGAAGGGCACTGAAGCTTTCTTT.

This clone was seen a single time. The chain's CDR3 is CASSLRGRGNTEAFF. The CDR3 coding sequence is TGTGCCAGCAGCCTCCGGGGTAGGGGCAACACTGAAGCTTTCTTT. This chain links TRBV3-1 (or the pseudogene TRBV3-2) with TRBJ1-1, with D possibly matching TRBD1 (5 bases). Germline V lookup: CDR1 LGHDT, CDR2 YNNKEL (reference sequence). The V end lost 4 bases, the J end lost 2 bases, and 14 bases lay between the germline ends. The CDR3 is made up of 15 amino acids.

This chain links TRBV2 with TRBJ2-3; 9 bases are a match to TRBD1. Germline V gene lookup returns CDR1 SNHLY and CDR2 FYNNEI. CDR3 length: 13 amino acids. Germline trimming cut 9 bases from V and 2 bases from J; bases unmatched to any gene: 3. The CDR3: CARGTGPTDTQYF. CDR3 bases: TGTGCCAGAGGGACAGGGCCCACAGATACGCAGTATTTT.

CDR3 loop: CASSLAAGTSTEAFF. CDR3 coding DNA: TGTGCCAGCAGCTTAGCCGCAGGGACAAGCACTGAAGCTTTCTTT. J is TRBJ1-1 and V is TRBV7-8, with D possibly being TRBD1 (6 bases). Trimming left V 0 bases short and J 4 bases short, with 12 bases between. Germline V gives CDR1 SGHVS, CDR2 FQNEAQ. The CDR3 is 15 residues long.

The rearrangement links TRBV15 to TRBJ2-7, with D maybe TRBD2 (7 bases). V lost 1 base and J lost 0, with 10 bases in between. The V gene's germline CDR1 is LNHNV and CDR2 YYDKDF (reference sequence). CDR3 length: 15 amino acids. In DNA, the CDR3 is TGTGCCACCAGCAGAGGAGGGGGGGGCTCCTACGAGCAGTACGTC. This gives the protein CATSRGGGGSYEQYV.

The chain joins TRBV6-4 to TRBJ2-1; D is undetermined. CDR3 length equals 13 residues. Germline V gene data show CDR1 as MRHNA and CDR2 as SNTAGT. V was pared by 1 base and J by 9 bases, with 10 bases between. The DNA of the CDR3 is TGTGCCAGCAGTGACTACCTACTCTGTGAGCAGTTCTTC. It translates to CASSDYLLCEQFF.

The count of this clone is one. The CDR3 nucleotides read TGCAGCGTTGCTGTCCAGGGGAGGTACGAGCAGTACTTC. Its protein product is CSVAVQGRYEQYF. This rearrangement joins TRBV29-1 to TRBJ2-7; the D gene could be TRBD1 or TRBD2 (6 bases each). Trimming removed 4 bases at V and 4 bases at J, with 14 bases between. CDR1 and CDR2 from the germline V gene are SQVTM and ANQGSEA. CDR3 length: 13 amino acids.

This clone appeared a single time. V is TRBV2 and J is TRBJ2-7; TRBD2 agrees at 8 bases. CDR1 is SNHLY, CDR2 FYNNEI, per germline. The CDR3 consists of 15 residues. Losses at the gene ends were 11 bases for V and 6 bases for J; bases not matched to a gene: 18. DNA for the CDR3: TGTGCCGGCAACGACTGGCTCGGGACTAGAAGCGAGCAGTACTTC. This translates into CAGNDWLGTRSEQYF.

The V and J genes are TRBV15 and TRBJ1-6; no clear D gene. CDR3 length: 16 residues. Trimming cost V 3 bases and J 0 bases, with 9 bases left between them. The germline V gene has CDR1 LNHNV and CDR2 YYDKDF (reference sequence). The CDR3, as DNA: TGTGCCACCAGCAGGGCAGAGAGCTCCTATAATTCACCCCTCCACTTT. Residues: CATSRAESSYNSPLHF.

The V and J genes are TRBV11-2 and TRBJ2-7, with no clear D. The CDR3 runs to 14 residues. CDR1 and CDR2 (germline): SGHAT, FQNNGV. Trimming stripped 2 bases from V and 3 bases from J, with 11 bases between. The CDR3 DNA reads TGTGCCAGCAGCTTAAGGTACAGCGACTACGAGCAGTACGTC. It translates to CASSLRYSDYEQYV.

The chain couples TRBV13 to TRBJ1-4, with unresolved D. Germline V gene data show CDR1 as PRHDT and CDR2 as FYEKMQ (reference sequence). This CDR3 comprises 17 residues. V lost 1 base, J lost 5 bases, and 17 bases lay in between. The CDR3 is CASSLVRLGMGNEKLFF. In DNA, the CDR3 is TGTGCCAGCAGCTTAGTGAGGCTAGGGATGGGAAATGAAAAACTGTTTTTT.

The V and J genes are TRBV11-2 and TRBJ1-1; possible D gene TRBD1, 6 bases. In germline, CDR1 is SGHAT, CDR2 FQNNGV. The length of the CDR3 is 16 residues. Trimming cost V 5 bases and J 1 base, with 17 bases left between them. The DNA for the CDR3 is TGTGCCAGCAGCCGCTTGGGGGGCCCAAGGAACACTGAAGCTTTCTTT. It yields the protein CASSRLGGPRNTEAFF.